This T cell receptor (beta chain) derives from a study of cytomegalovirus exposure and HLA in healthy donors. PCR primers comprised 60 Vbeta and 13 Jbeta primers. The data were produced by immunoSEQ multiplex PCR, yet TCRdb's version contains in-frame clones alone and is incomplete. This sample has roughly 150,000 clones; approximately 88% occur once, and the top ten carry more than 1.5%. On this clone itself: Its antigen is unidentified.

Overall study results and limits: TCR beta sequences numbering 15,000 to 20,000 were associated with HLA alleles at 0.05 false discovery rate in a later analysis. Donors belonging to an Asian-associated ancestry cluster reportedly showed fewer N-insertions in productive TCRs than the 666-donor mean, according to what a later analysis found. Associated with cytomegalovirus, according to the listing, were around 160 TCR beta chains.

Trimming cost V 4 bases and J 1 base, with 15 bases left between them. Germline CDR1 and CDR2: SGDLS and YYNGEE. The CDR3 has 16 amino acids. The donors (healthy individuals) were bone marrow donors. Material: PBMCs. The sequence derives from a woman under 30 in good health and CMV-seronegative. V and J are TRBV9 and TRBJ1-3, with a tentative D call TRBD1 (6 bases). CDR3 region: CASSTQSTGSGNTIYF. In DNA, the CDR3 is TGTGCCAGCAGCACCCAATCAACAGGGTCTGGAAACACCATATATTTT.